This T cell receptor (beta chain) emerged from a study of neurological immune-mediated disorders. This clonotype is deemed medium-sized. What it binds is unknown. Broader study findings: Private repertoires in all groups were suggested by the finding that expanded clones across subjects shared no CDR3 amino acid sequences.

Over 160 million TCR-beta sequences from 15-18 subjects came out of each sequencing run. TCRdb re-derived calls from the 5' RACE reads in MiXCR, one entry per CDR3 protein. Here the sample spans tens of thousands of distinct CDR3 sequences, nearly 6.5% being singletons. Germline V lookup: CDR1 SQVTM, CDR2 ANQGSEA. The CDR3 has 11 amino acids. Trimming took off 4 bases at V and 2 bases at J, with 5 bases between the two ends. Sequencing used CD4+ T cells from blood. The V gene is TRBV29-1, the J gene TRBJ1-2; D gene uncertain. The TCR comes from a woman between 35 and 50 years old in good health. CDR3 region: CSVGGNYGYTF. CDR3 nucleotide sequence: TGCAGCGTTGGGGGAAACTATGGCTACACCTTC.